The 18 T cell receptor beta chains in this list originate from one sample, sequenced in a study of CD8+ T cells in alopecia areata. RNA was isolated and reverse transcribed to cDNA, the sequencing template. Produced via immunoSEQ multiplex PCR; TCRdb's table is partial and in-frame only. The sample has approximately 200,000 clones; 55% to 75% are singletons. Sample treatment: oral pan-JAK inhibitor, 5-10 mg twice daily. Sequences were derived from CD4+ T cells sorted from blood, sampled at week 24, from a patient treated with tofacitinib. These receptors were obtained from a human donor with alopecia areata.

The chain has TRBV13 and TRBJ1-1, with D perhaps matching TRBD1 (5 bases). Trimming removed 5 bases at V and 11 bases at J, with 18 bases between. Germline values: CDR1 PRHDT, CDR2 FYEKMQ (reference sequence). The CDR3 has 13 residues. Written as DNA, the CDR3 is TGTGCCAGCAGCCCGGGACGGTCCCTGGTGGCTTTCTTT. Its protein is CASSPGRSLVAFF.

The rearrangement uses TRBV7-2 and TRBJ2-7; the D gene is possibly TRBD1 (5 bases). This CDR3 region has 13 residues. CDR1 and CDR2 (germline): SGHTA, FQGNSA. Trimming shortened V by 5 bases and J by 6 bases, and 14 bases separated the two germline ends. This CDR3 is CASSPGQGGEQYF. CDR3 DNA sequence: TGTGCCAGCAGCCCCGGCCAGGGTGGCGAGCAGTACTTC.

The chain recombines TRBV25-1 with TRBJ2-5; D is perhaps TRBD1 or TRBD2 (5 bases each). Germline loops: CDR1 MGHDK, CDR2 SYGVNS. There are 15 residues in the CDR3. Trimming removed 2 bases from V and 2 bases from J, with 12 bases in between. The CDR3 sequence: CASSEPQGRQETQYF. In nucleotides, the CDR3 is TGTGCCAGCAGTGAACCCCAGGGACGGCAAGAGACCCAGTACTTC.

This clone has more than one count but fewer than ten. The rearrangement uses TRBV7-9 and TRBJ1-1; possible D gene TRBD1, 6 bases. This CDR3 comprises 15 residues. V dropped 1 base and J dropped 3 bases, with 12 bases sitting between them. CDR1 and CDR2 (germline): SEHNR, FQNEAQ (reference sequence). CDR3: CASSLGSQGYTEAFF. DNA for the CDR3: TGTGCCAGCAGCTTAGGGTCACAGGGCTACACTGAAGCTTTCTTT.

The rearrangement joins TRBV5-1 to TRBJ2-2; D remains unclear. The CDR3 length is 13 residues. Trimming cost V 4 bases and J 0 bases, with 4 bases left between them. Germline-derived CDR1 and CDR2 are SGHRS and YFSETQ. The CDR3, as DNA: TGCGCCAGCAGCGGCACGAACACCGGGGAGCTGTTTTTT. Encoded protein: CASSGTNTGELFF.

The chain's CDR3 is CAWRWASTDTQYF. CDR3 in DNA: TGTGCCTGGAGGTGGGCTAGCACAGATACGCAGTATTTT. The chain recombines TRBV30 with TRBJ2-3; D is unresolved. The length of the CDR3 is 13 residues. Trimming stripped 3 bases from V and 0 bases from J, with 7 bases between. Per germline, CDR1 GTSNPN and CDR2 SVGIG (reference sequence).

A few counts support this clone. The rearrangement joins TRBV7-2 to TRBJ1-2, with 7 bases lining up with TRBD1. The CDR3 runs 12 residues. J was trimmed by 4 bases and V by 7 bases; bases with no gene match: 3. CDR1 is SGHTA, CDR2 FQGNSA, per germline. The CDR3 nucleotides read TGTGCCAGCACCCGGGACAGCTATGGCTACACCTTC. Its protein is CASTRDSYGYTF. Full variable domain (outside the CDR3, taken from reference TRBV7-2 and TRBJ1-2): GAGVSQSPSNKVTEKGKDVELRCDPISGHTALYWYRQSLGQGLEFLIYFQGNSAPDKSGLPSDRFSAERTGGSVSTLTIQRTQQEDSAVYLCASTRDSYGYTFGSGTRLTVV.

This chain links TRBV5-1 with TRBJ2-1; D gene uncertain. Germline V gene lookup returns CDR1 SGHRS and CDR2 YFSETQ. Trimming took 1 base from V and 9 from J, leaving 8 bases between them. The CDR3 spans 12 residues. CDR3 DNA: TGCGCCAGCAGCTTGTCTGGCAGTGAGCAGTTCTTC. Translating it yields CASSLSGSEQFF.

The J gene is TRBJ1-2, the V gene TRBV14; no clear D gene. The V end lost 1 base, the J end lost 4 bases, and 10 bases lay between the germline ends. Germline V lookup: CDR1 SGHDN, CDR2 FVKESK. The CDR3 totals 14 residues. CDR3 DNA sequence: TGTGCCAGCAGCCAAGCGACGGTCACCTATGGCTACACCTTC. Translated: CASSQATVTYGYTF.

The V gene is TRBV7-6, the J gene TRBJ1-6, with D tentatively TRBD1 (6 bases). Germline V CDR1 and CDR2: SGHVS, FNYEAQ. V lost 2 bases to trimming and J lost 7 bases, with 9 bases between them. The CDR3 is 14 residues long. The CDR3 is CASSLRTANSPLHF. Here the CDR3 DNA reads TGTGCCAGCAGCTTACGGACAGCAAATTCACCCCTCCACTTT.

The chain employs TRBV15 and TRBJ1-1; possibly TRBD1 for D (5 bases). Germline V CDR1 and CDR2: LNHNV, YYDKDF (reference sequence). This CDR3 comprises 16 residues. V was trimmed by 0 bases and J by 2 bases, leaving 13 bases between them. The CDR3 bases are TGTGCCACCAGCAGAGACTGGATCGGGGCAAACACTGAAGCTTTCTTT. This translates into CATSRDWIGANTEAFF.

The chain couples TRBV29-1 to TRBJ1-2; the match to TRBD1 covers 7 bases. V lost 5 bases and J lost 2; bases outside the gene matches: 5. CDR3 length: 13 amino acids. Germline assignment: CDR1 SQVTM and CDR2 ANQGSEA. The CDR3 reads CSVWAGGNYGYTF. DNA of the CDR3: TGCAGCGTTTGGGCAGGGGGGAACTATGGCTACACCTTC.

The chain carries TRBV2 and TRBJ2-5; D unclear. The J call may be mistaken, given a closer DNA end match to TRBJ2-7. The CDR3 has 14 residues. Germline lookup yields CDR1 SNHLY and CDR2 FYNNEI. The CDR3 bases are TGTGCCAGCAGTTACCGGCTAGATACCTACGAGCAGTACTTC. It yields the protein CASSYRLDTYEQYF.

This clone was recorded a few times. The chain has TRBV28 and TRBJ1-1; D gene ambiguous. Looked up from germline, CDR1 is MDHEN and CDR2 is SYDVKM. CDR3 length: 11 residues. Trimming removed 3 bases at V and 7 bases at J, with 6 bases between. In nucleotides, the CDR3 is TGTGCCAGCAGTTTTAAGATTGAAGCTTTCTTT. The encoded protein is CASSFKIEAFF.

The rearrangement joins TRBV29-1 to TRBJ2-5; 10 bases are a match to TRBD1. This CDR3 is 13 amino acids long. Germline CDR1 SQVTM, CDR2 ANQGSEA. The V and J ends lost 5 bases and 4 bases, in that order; junction bases with no gene match: 4. The CDR3 is CSVMDRGRETQYF. The DNA of the CDR3 is TGCAGCGTTATGGACAGGGGGAGAGAGACCCAGTACTTC.

This clone was counted only a few times. The V gene is TRBV7-9, the J gene TRBJ2-5; D is perhaps TRBD2 (5 bases). This CDR3 region has 17 residues. Germline V gene data show CDR1 as SEHNR and CDR2 as FQNEAQ (reference sequence). With 0 bases removed from V and 4 bases from J, the gap between germline ends came to 18 bases. The CDR3 DNA reads as TGTGCCAGCAGCTTAGCAGTCGGCCTAGGAGGCTCAGAGACCCAGTACTTC. Translation: CASSLAVGLGGSETQYF.

This rearrangement joins TRBV2 to TRBJ2-5; D is uncertain. The CDR3 has 15 amino acids. V lost 0 bases, J lost 3 bases, and 11 bases lay in between. Germline V gene data show CDR1 as SNHLY and CDR2 as FYNNEI. DNA of the CDR3: TGTGCCAGCAGTGAAGCGGCTGTCCTTGAAGAGACCCAGTACTTC. The encoded protein is CASSEAAVLEETQYF. The full variable domain, in which reference TRBV2 and TRBJ2-5 provide the parts outside the CDR3, is EPEVTQTPSHQVTQMGQEVILRCVPISNHLYFYWYRQILGQKVEFLVSFYNNEISEKSEIFDDQFSVERPDGSNFTLKIRSTKLEDSAMYFCASSEAAVLEETQYFGPGTRLLVL.

This clone was detected a few times. The chain couples TRBV25-1 to TRBJ2-3; D is unclear. This CDR3 comprises 15 residues. The V end lost 3 bases, the J end lost 3 bases, and 13 bases lay between the germline ends. The V gene's germline CDR1 is MGHDK and CDR2 SYGVNS. The CDR3 loop is CASSDRGIRTDTQYF. CDR3 in DNA: TGTGCCAGCAGTGATCGTGGTATCCGGACAGATACGCAGTATTTT. Full variable domain (outside the CDR3, taken from reference TRBV25-1 and TRBJ2-3): EADIYQTPRYLVIGTGKKITLECSQTMGHDKMYWYQQDPGMELHLIHYSYGVNSTEKGDLSSESTVSRIRTEHFPLTLESARPSHTSQYLCASSDRGIRTDTQYFGPGTRLTVL.